One sample yielded the 3 T cell receptor beta chains listed below, sequenced in a study of CD8+CD57+ T cells in acquired aplastic anemia. TCR beta VDJ and CDR3 were profiled, and genomic DNA was the template. TCRdb processed the reads anew with MiXCR; each CDR3 protein has one entry. The top ten hold about a third of the sample, which has around 50,000 distinct CDR3 sequences, about 78% seen once. What was sequenced was sorted CD4+, CD8+, or CD8+CD57+ T cells (not recorded which) from PBMCs. These receptors all come from a human donor in good health, serving as a control.

The rearrangement joins TRBV29-1 to TRBJ2-7; D uncertain. CDR3 size: 12 residues. Trimming took 3 bases from V and 2 from J, leaving 8 bases between them. Germline CDR1 reads SQVTM; CDR2 reads ANQGSEA. As DNA, the CDR3 is TGCAGCGTTGAGTCGGGCGCCTACGAGCAGTACTTC. It specifies CSVESGAYEQYF.

This clonotype was recorded once. The gene calls are TRBV7-8 and TRBJ2-3; tentatively, D is TRBD2 (6 bases). Trimming stripped 3 bases from V and 6 bases from J, with 22 bases between. Germline CDR1 SGHVS, CDR2 FQNEAQ. This CDR3 has 17 amino acids. The CDR3 DNA reads TGTGCCAGCAGCTTCGCTACGATGGCGGTCCGGGGGGATACGCAGTATTTT. It translates to CASSFATMAVRGDTQYF. The full variable domain, rest sourced from reference TRBV7-8 and TRBJ2-3, is GAGVSQSPRYKVAKRGQDVALRCDPISGHVSLFWYQQALGQGPEFLTYFQNEAQLDKSGLPSDRFFAERPEGSVSTLKIQRTQQEDSAVYLCASSFATMAVRGDTQYFGPGTRLTVL.

This clonotype was found many times. The rearrangement uses TRBV4-1 and TRBJ2-1; D gene ambiguous. Trimming stripped 3 bases from V and 15 bases from J, with 12 bases between. The CDR3 consists of 11 residues. Germline V CDR1 and CDR2: MGHRA, YSYEKL. CDR3 amino acids: CASSHSYDLFF. CDR3 nucleotide sequence: TGCGCCAGCAGCCATAGCTACGACCTGTTCTTC.